These 5 T cell receptor beta chains share one sample of origin, sequenced in a study of cytomegalovirus exposure and HLA in healthy donors. In the PCR, 60 Vbeta and 13 Jbeta primers were used. Produced via immunoSEQ multiplex PCR; TCRdb's table is partial and in-frame only. Of about 110,000 clones in the sample, roughly 87% were seen once. The sample taken for sequencing was PBMCs. The source of these receptors is a man in his thirties or forties in good health and CMV-seropositive.

Comment on this clone: At one boundary the junction diverges from the germline segment, which might be a read error. The chain couples TRBV6-5 to TRBJ2-6; D perhaps matches TRBD1 (5 bases). The CDR3 totals 15 residues. The V gene's germline CDR1 is MNHEY and CDR2 SVGAGI. The CDR3 loop reads CASSYTSSGANGLTF. The CDR3, as DNA: TGTGCCAGCAGTTACACGAGCTCTGGGGCCAACGGCCTGACTTTC.

The J gene is TRBJ2-7, the V gene TRBV10-3; 9 bases align to TRBD1. This CDR3 region has 15 residues. Germline V gene lookup returns CDR1 ENHRY and CDR2 SYGVKD. V lost 2 bases and J lost 1; bases outside the gene matches: 3. CDR3 sequence (DNA): TGTGCCATCAGTGAGGGGACAGGGAGTTCCTACGAGCAGTACTTC. Translating gives CAISEGTGSSYEQYF.

Only one count was recorded for this clone. V usage is TRBV11-3 and J usage is TRBJ2-7; TRBD1 agrees at 10 bases. The CDR3 has 13 amino acids. Germline V lookup: CDR1 SGHNT, CDR2 YENEEA. V lost 5 bases, J lost 6 bases, and 4 bases stayed unmatched. This CDR3 is CASSPRDRGEQYF. The CDR3 DNA sequence: TGTGCCAGCAGCCCCCGGGACAGGGGCGAGCAGTACTTC. The full variable domain, with the rest looked up from reference TRBV11-3 and TRBJ2-7, is EAGVVQSPRYKIIEKKQPVAFWCNPISGHNTLYWYLQNLGQGPELLIRYENEEAVDDSQLPKDRFSAERLKGVDSTLKIQPAELGDSAVYLCASSPRDRGEQYFGPGTRLTVT.

This chain uses TRBV7-2 with TRBJ2-1, with a weak D call TRBD2 (6 bases). V lost 1 base to trimming and J lost 2 bases, with 12 bases between them. From germline, CDR1 is SGHTA and CDR2 FQGNSA. There are 16 residues in the CDR3. CDR3 bases: TGTGCCAGCAGCTTAGGGCGGGGCCTGACCTACAATGAGCAGTTCTTC. It yields the protein CASSLGRGLTYNEQFF.

With regard to this clone: The sample carries other DNA sequences with the same CDR3. The rearrangement uses TRBV29-1 and TRBJ2-3, with 7 bases lining up with TRBD2. V dropped 4 bases and J dropped 0; count of bases not matched to a gene: 4. The CDR3 length is 14 residues. The V gene's germline CDR1 is SQVTM and CDR2 ANQGSEA. Here the CDR3 reads CSVGLAVSTDTQYF. The CDR3 DNA reads as TGCAGCGTTGGGCTAGCGGTTAGCACAGATACGCAGTATTTT.